This is a list of T cell receptor beta chains from one sample in a study of cytomegalovirus exposure and HLA in healthy donors. Profiling relied on immunoSEQ multiplex PCR, and the TCRdb table lists in-frame clones only, not all of them. Of roughly 200,000 clones in the sample, approximately 78% are singletons; the top ten hold 11% to 15%. The specimen was PBMCs. The receptors were gathered from a woman in her thirties in good health and CMV-seropositive. The CDR3 runs from the conserved cysteine through the conserved F or W. A D gene is named only where the DNA matches it firmly. Rows may omit the clone size; those that give it use once, few, many or a size class.

D,J,length,size,V,DNA,CDR3
NA,TRBJ2-7,11,NA,TRBV5-1,TGCGCCAGCAGCTTGAATAACGAGCAGTACTTC,CASSLNNEQYF
NA,TRBJ1-1,12,few,TRBV27,TGTGCCAGGCAGGGTACGAACACTGAAGCTTTCTTT,CARQGTNTEAFF
NA,TRBJ1-2,12,few,TRBV6-5,TGTGCCAGCAGTGACAGCCACTATGGCTACACCTTC,CASSDSHYGYTF
TRBD1,TRBJ2-7,15,NA,TRBV6-5,TGTGCCAGCACCCCCCCAGGGGGACATATCTACGAGCAGTACTTC,CASTPPGGHIYEQYF
NA,TRBJ1-3,15,NA,TRBV7-9,TGTGCCAGCAGCTTCTACAGGGACTCTGGAAACACCATATATTTT,CASSFYRDSGNTIYF
NA,TRBJ1-5,13,NA,TRBV30,TGTGCCTGGAGTCTGGGTATCGGGCAGCCCCAGCATTTT,CAWSLGIGQPQHF
TRBD2,TRBJ2-4,14,NA,TRBV2,TGTGCCAGCCGGGAGGCCGGAGCCAAAAACATTCAGTACTTC,CASREAGAKNIQYF
NA,TRBJ1-2,13,NA,TRBV5-1,TGCGCCAGCAGCCGTACAGGACCCTATGGCTACACCTTC,CASSRTGPYGYTF
NA,TRBJ1-1,13,few,TRBV2,TGTGCCAGCACGCGGGAGATGAACACTGAAGCTTTCTTT,CASTREMNTEAFF
TRBD1,TRBJ1-1,14,NA,TRBV11-3,TGTGCCAGCAGCTCACATACAGGGGAGGCTGAAGCTTTCTTT,CASSSHTGEAEAFF
NA,TRBJ1-5,14,NA,TRBV7-8,TGTGCCAGCAGCTTATCGGGAGGCAATCAGCCCCAGCATTTT,CASSLSGGNQPQHF
NA,TRBJ2-6,12,once,TRBV6-5,TGTGCCAGCAGGCGATGGGCCAACGTCCTGACTTTC,CASRRWANVLTF
NA,TRBJ2-5,14,NA,TRBV2,TGTGCCAGCAGTGAAGCGCGGATAACCAAGACCCAGTACTTC,CASSEARITKTQYF
TRBD1,TRBJ1-1,15,NA,TRBV5-1,TGCGCCAGCAGCTTTGACAGGGGAATCTTGGCTGAAGCTTTCTTT,CASSFDRGILAEAFF
NA,TRBJ2-1,17,NA,TRBV7-2,TGTGCCAGCAGCTTAGCAGCAGGGACACTTTCGGACAATGAGCAGTTCTTC,CASSLAAGTLSDNEQFF
TRBD1,TRBJ1-2,15,NA,TRBV9,TGTGCCAGCGGCGCGACAGGGGGCCAATTCTATGGCTACACCTTC,CASGATGGQFYGYTF
NA,TRBJ2-5,11,NA,TRBV20-1,TGCAGTGCTAGTATTAAAGAGACCCAGTACTTC,CSASIKETQYF
TRBD1,TRBJ1-6,16,NA,TRBV6-1,TGTGCCAGCAGTGAGTGGACAGGGGGCTATCGTTCACCCCTCCACTTT,CASSEWTGGYRSPLHF